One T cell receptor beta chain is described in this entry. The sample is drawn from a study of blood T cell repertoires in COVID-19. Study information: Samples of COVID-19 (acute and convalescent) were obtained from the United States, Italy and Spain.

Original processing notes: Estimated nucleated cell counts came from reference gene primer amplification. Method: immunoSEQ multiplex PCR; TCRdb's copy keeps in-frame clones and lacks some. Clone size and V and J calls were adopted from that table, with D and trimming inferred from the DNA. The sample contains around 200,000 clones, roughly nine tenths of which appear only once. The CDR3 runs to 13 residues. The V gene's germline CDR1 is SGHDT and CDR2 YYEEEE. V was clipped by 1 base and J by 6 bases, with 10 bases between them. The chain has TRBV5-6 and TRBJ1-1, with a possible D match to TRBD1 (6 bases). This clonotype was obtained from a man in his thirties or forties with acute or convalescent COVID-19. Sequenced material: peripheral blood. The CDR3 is CASSLPRGAEAFF. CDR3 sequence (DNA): TGTGCCAGCAGCTTGCCCAGGGGAGCTGAAGCTTTCTTT.